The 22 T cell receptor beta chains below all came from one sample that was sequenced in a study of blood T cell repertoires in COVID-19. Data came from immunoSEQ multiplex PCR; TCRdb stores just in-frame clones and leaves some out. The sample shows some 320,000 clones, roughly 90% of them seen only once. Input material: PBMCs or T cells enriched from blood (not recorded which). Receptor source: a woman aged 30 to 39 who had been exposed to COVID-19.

CDR3 loop: CASSRPRTGSVLGYEQYF. As DNA, the CDR3 is TGTGCCAGCAGTCGACCCCGGACAGGGTCAGTTTTGGGCTACGAGCAGTACTTC. This chain joins TRBV3-1 (or the pseudogene TRBV3-2) and TRBJ2-7, with 8 bases that match TRBD1. The J segment lost 3 bases and the V segment lost 6 bases, leaving 19 bases of the junction unmatched. Per the germline V gene, CDR1 is LGHDT and CDR2 is YNNKEL (reference sequence). The CDR3 contains 18 residues.

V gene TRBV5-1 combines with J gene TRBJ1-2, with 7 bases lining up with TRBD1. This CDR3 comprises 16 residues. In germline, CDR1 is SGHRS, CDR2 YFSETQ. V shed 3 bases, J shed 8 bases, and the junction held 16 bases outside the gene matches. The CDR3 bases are TGCGCCAGCAGCTCGGGTGGGACAGAAATAGGTGCCGGCTACACCTTC. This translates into CASSSGGTEIGAGYTF.

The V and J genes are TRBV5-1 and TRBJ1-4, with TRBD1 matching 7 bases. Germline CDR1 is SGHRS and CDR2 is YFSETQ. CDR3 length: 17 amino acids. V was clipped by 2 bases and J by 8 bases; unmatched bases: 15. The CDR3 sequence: CASSFSPHSGGDEKLFF. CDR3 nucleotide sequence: TGCGCCAGCAGCTTTTCCCCACACTCAGGGGGAGACGAAAAACTGTTTTTT. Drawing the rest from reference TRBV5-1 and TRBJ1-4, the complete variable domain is KAGVTQTPRYLIKTRGQQVTLSCSPISGHRSVSWYQQTPGQGLQFLFEYFSETQRNKGNFPGRFSGRQFSNSRSEMNVSTLELGDSALYLCASSFSPHSGGDEKLFFGSGTQLSVL.

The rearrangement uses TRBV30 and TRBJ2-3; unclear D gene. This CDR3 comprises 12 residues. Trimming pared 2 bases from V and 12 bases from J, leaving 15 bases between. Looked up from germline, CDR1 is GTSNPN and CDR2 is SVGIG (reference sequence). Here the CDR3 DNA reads TGTGCCTGGAGTACGCGTGGTCCCCTTCAGTATTTT. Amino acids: CAWSTRGPLQYF.

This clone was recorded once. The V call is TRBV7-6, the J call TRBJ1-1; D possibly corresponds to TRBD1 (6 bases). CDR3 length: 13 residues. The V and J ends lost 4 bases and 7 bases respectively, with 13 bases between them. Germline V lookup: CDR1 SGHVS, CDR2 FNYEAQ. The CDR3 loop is CASSSGHRGEAFF. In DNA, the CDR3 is TGTGCCAGCAGCTCGGGACATCGGGGTGAAGCTTTCTTT.

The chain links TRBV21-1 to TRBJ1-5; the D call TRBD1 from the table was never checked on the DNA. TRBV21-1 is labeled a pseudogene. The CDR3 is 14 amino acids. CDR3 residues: CASSDRQGGQPQHF. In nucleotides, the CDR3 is TGTGCCAGCAGCGACCGACAGGGGGGACAGCCCCAGCATTTT.

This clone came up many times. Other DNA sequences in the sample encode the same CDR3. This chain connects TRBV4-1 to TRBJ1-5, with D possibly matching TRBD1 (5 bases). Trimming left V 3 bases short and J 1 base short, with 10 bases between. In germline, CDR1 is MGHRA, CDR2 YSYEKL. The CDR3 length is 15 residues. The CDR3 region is CASSQTGVSNQPQHF. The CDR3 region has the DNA TGCGCCAGCAGCCAGACGGGGGTAAGCAATCAGCCCCAGCATTTT.

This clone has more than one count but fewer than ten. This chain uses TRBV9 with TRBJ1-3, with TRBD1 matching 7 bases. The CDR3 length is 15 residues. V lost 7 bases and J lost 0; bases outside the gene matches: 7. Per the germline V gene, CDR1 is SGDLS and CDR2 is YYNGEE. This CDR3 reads CASGPGQSSGNTIYF. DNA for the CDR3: TGTGCCAGCGGACCGGGACAGAGCTCTGGAAACACCATATATTTT.

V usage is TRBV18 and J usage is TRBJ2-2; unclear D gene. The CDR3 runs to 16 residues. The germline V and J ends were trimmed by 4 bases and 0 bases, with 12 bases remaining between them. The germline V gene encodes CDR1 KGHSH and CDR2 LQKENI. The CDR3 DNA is TGTGCCAGCTCACAAGTGGCAGGATCGAACACCGGGGAGCTGTTTTTT. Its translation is CASSQVAGSNTGELFF.

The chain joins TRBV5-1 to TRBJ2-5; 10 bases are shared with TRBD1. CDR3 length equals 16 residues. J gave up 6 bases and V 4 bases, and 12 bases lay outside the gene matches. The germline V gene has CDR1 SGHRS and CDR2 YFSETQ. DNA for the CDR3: TGCGCCAGCAGCCAACGAACGGGACAGGGGACGCAGACCCAGTACTTC. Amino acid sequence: CASSQRTGQGTQTQYF.

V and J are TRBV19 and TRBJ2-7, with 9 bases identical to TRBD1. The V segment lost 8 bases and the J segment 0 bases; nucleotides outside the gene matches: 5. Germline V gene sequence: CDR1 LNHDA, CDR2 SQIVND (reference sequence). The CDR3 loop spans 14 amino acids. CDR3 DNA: TGTGCCAGTGGGGACAGGGCCTTCTCCTACGAGCAGTACTTC. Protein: CASGDRAFSYEQYF.

As DNA, the CDR3 is TGTGCCAGCAGCGCGGACAGGGGCGATGAAAAACTGTTTTTT. Its translation: CASSADRGDEKLFF. The chain couples TRBV5-4 to TRBJ1-4, with 9 bases lining up with TRBD1. The CDR3 consists of 14 residues. V dropped 4 bases and J dropped 6; count of bases not matched to a gene: 4. The germline V gene has CDR1 SGHNT and CDR2 YYREEE (reference sequence).

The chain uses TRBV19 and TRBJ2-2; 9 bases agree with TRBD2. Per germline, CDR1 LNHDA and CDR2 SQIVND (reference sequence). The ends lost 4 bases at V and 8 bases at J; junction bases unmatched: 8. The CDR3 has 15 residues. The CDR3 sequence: CASSSSGGQFGELFF. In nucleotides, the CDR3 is TGTGCCAGTAGTAGTAGCGGGGGACAGTTTGGGGAGCTGTTTTTT.

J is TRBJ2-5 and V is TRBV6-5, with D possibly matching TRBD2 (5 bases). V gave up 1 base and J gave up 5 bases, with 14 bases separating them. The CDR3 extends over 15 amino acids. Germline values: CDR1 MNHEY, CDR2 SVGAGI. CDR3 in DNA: TGTGCCAGCAGTTACTTTACCGGCCTAGCTGAGACCCAGTACTTC. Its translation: CASSYFTGLAETQYF.

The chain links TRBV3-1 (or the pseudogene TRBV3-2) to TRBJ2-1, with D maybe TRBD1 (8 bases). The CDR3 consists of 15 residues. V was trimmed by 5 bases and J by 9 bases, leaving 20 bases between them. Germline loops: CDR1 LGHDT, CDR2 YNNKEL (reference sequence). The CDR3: CASSTTGQGGSEQFF. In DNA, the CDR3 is TGTGCCAGCAGCACGACTGGACAGGGAGGGAGTGAGCAGTTCTTC.

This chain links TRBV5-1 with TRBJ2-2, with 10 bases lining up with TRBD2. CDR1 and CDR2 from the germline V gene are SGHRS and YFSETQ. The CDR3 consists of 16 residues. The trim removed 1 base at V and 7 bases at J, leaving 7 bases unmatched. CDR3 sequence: CASSLPLAGVHGELFF. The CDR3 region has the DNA TGCGCCAGCAGCTTGCCGCTAGCGGGGGTACACGGGGAGCTGTTTTTT. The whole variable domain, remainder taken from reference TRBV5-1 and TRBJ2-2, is KAGVTQTPRYLIKTRGQQVTLSCSPISGHRSVSWYQQTPGQGLQFLFEYFSETQRNKGNFPGRFSGRQFSNSRSEMNVSTLELGDSALYLCASSLPLAGVHGELFFGEGSRLTVL.

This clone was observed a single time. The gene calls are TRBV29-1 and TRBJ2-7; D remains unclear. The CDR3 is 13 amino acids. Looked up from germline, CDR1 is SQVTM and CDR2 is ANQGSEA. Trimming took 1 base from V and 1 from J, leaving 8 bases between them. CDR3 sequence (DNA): TGCAGCGTTGAAGGGAGCCGATCCTACGAGCAGTACTTC. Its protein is CSVEGSRSYEQYF.

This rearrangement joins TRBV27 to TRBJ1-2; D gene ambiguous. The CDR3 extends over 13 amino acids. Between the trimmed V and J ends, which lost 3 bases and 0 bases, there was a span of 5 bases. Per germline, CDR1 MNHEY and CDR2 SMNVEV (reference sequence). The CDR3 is CASSFRANYGYTF. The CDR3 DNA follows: TGTGCCAGCAGTTTTCGAGCTAACTATGGCTACACCTTC.

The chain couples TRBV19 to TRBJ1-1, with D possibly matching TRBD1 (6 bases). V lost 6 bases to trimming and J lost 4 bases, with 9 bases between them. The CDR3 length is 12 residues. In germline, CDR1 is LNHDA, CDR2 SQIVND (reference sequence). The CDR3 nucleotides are TGTGCCAGTAGACAGGGTTCCACTGAAGCTTTCTTT. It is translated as CASRQGSTEAFF. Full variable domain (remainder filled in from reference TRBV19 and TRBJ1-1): DGGITQSPKYLFRKEGQNVTLSCEQNLNHDAMYWYRQDPGQGLRLIYYSQIVNDFQKGDIAEGYSVSREKKESFPLTVTSAQKNPTAFYLCASRQGSTEAFFGQGTRLTVV.

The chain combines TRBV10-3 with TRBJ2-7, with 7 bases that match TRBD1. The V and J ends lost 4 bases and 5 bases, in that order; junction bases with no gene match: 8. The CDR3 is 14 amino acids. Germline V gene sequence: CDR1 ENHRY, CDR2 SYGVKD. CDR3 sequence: CAISGVKQGHEQYF. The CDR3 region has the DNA TGTGCCATCAGTGGAGTTAAACAGGGGCACGAGCAGTACTTC.

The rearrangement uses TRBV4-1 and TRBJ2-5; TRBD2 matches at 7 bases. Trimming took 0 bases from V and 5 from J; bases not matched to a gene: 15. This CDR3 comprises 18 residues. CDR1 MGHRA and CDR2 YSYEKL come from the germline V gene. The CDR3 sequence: CASSQDQWSSGVRETQYF. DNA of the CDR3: TGCGCCAGCAGCCAAGATCAATGGTCTAGCGGTGTAAGGGAGACCCAGTACTTC.

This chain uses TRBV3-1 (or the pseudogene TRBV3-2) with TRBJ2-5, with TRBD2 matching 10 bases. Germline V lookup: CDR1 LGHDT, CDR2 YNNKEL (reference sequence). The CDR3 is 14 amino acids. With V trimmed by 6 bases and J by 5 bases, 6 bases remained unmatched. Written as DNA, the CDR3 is TGTGCCAGCAGACAGCGGGGGGGCGGGGAGACCCAGTACTTC. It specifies CASRQRGGGETQYF.